These 10 T cell receptor beta chains originate from one sample sequenced in a study of blood T cell repertoires in COVID-19. Data came from immunoSEQ multiplex PCR; TCRdb stores just in-frame clones and leaves some out. There are more than 95,000 clones in the sample; around 90% occur only once, and 3% to 3.5% lies in the top ten. Material: peripheral blood. The receptor set was obtained from a human donor in a cohort sampled during active COVID-19.

Only one count was recorded for this clone. The chain links TRBV30 to TRBJ2-5; 10 bases match TRBD1. V was pared by 7 bases and J by 3 bases, with 5 bases of the junction left unmatched. The germline V gene encodes CDR1 GTSNPN and CDR2 SVGIG (reference sequence). The CDR3 is made up of 13 amino acids. CDR3 sequence: CASDRGREETQYF. For the CDR3, the DNA is TGTGCCTCAGACAGGGGGCGGGAAGAGACCCAGTACTTC.

J is TRBJ2-3 and V is TRBV4-3; D gene uncertain. The CDR3 spans 17 residues. CDR1 is LGHNA and CDR2 is YSLEER in the germline V gene. V lost 1 base, J lost 5 bases, and 19 bases lay in between. The CDR3 loop reads CASSQVGFGALGDTQYF. The CDR3 bases are TGCGCCAGCAGCCAAGTAGGATTCGGAGCATTAGGAGATACGCAGTATTTT.

The chain joins TRBV19 to TRBJ2-7, with 11 bases matching TRBD2. V gave up 3 bases and J gave up 1 base; unmatched junction bases: 5. CDR1 and CDR2 (germline): LNHDA, SQIVND (reference sequence). The CDR3 covers 16 residues. Written as DNA, the CDR3 is TGTGCCAGTAGTATGTATAGCGGGGGGGTTTCCTACGAGCAGTACTTC. Protein sequence: CASSMYSGGVSYEQYF.

The genes are TRBV4-2 and TRBJ1-2; D not resolved. The CDR3 consists of 16 residues. CDR1 LGHNA and CDR2 YNFKEQ come from the germline V gene. V lost 0 bases and J 2 bases, leaving 13 bases between the germline ends. CDR3 sequence (DNA): TGTGCCAGCAGCCAAGACCTACGGACGGGAAACTATGGCTACACCTTC. The encoded protein is CASSQDLRTGNYGYTF.

The chain uses TRBV5-6 and TRBJ2-7, with 9 bases matching TRBD1. Germline CDR1 and CDR2: SGHDT and YYEEEE. V shed 4 bases and J 6 bases; nucleotides not matched to a gene: 14. The CDR3 has 16 amino acids. CDR3 DNA sequence: TGTGCCAGCAGCCTGCACTCCTGGGACAGGGAAGGCGAGCAGTACTTC. It specifies CASSLHSWDREGEQYF.

The chain joins TRBV5-1 to TRBJ2-6; perhaps TRBD1 as D (6 bases). The germline gives CDR1 SGHRS, CDR2 YFSETQ. The CDR3 has 15 residues. V gave up 4 bases and J gave up 2 bases, with 10 bases separating them. The CDR3 spells CASSPGVTGANVLTF. The CDR3 nucleotides read TGCGCCAGCAGCCCAGGGGTAACTGGGGCCAACGTCCTGACTTTC.

As concerns this clone: One end of the junction fails to match germline, which may point to a read error. The chain uses TRBV7-7 and TRBJ1-1; 11 bases map to TRBD1. The CDR3 is 15 amino acids. CDR1 and CDR2 from the germline V gene are SSHAT and FNYEAQ (reference sequence). In nucleotides, the CDR3 is TGTGCTAGCAGCCCCTGGGACAGGGGGAGCACTGAAGCTTTCTTT. Translation gives CASSPWDRGSTEAFF.

The DNA for the CDR3 is TGTGCCACCAGCAGAGATCGACAGACCTACACAGATACGCAGTATTTT. Residues: CATSRDRQTYTDTQYF. J is TRBJ2-3 and V is TRBV15, with D possibly TRBD1 on 5 matching bases. The CDR3 has 16 amino acids. Trimming removed 0 bases from V and 2 bases from J, with 12 bases in between. Germline V lookup: CDR1 LNHNV, CDR2 YYDKDF (reference sequence).

The chain combines TRBV18 with TRBJ1-6, with 8 bases fitting TRBD1. The CDR3 extends over 15 amino acids. The germline V gene encodes CDR1 KGHSH and CDR2 LQKENI. Trimming cost V 3 bases and J 6 bases; bases outside gene matches: 4. DNA of the CDR3: TGTGCCAGCTCACCGGCTGACAGGGGTAATTCACCCCTCCACTTT. Translating gives CASSPADRGNSPLHF. Full variable domain (rest looked up from reference TRBV18 and TRBJ1-6): NAGVMQNPRHLVRRRGQEARLRCSPMKGHSHVYWYRQLPEEGLKFMVYLQKENIIDESGMPKERFSAEFPKEGPSILRIQQVVRGDSAAYFCASSPADRGNSPLHFGNGTRLTVT.

This sequence joins TRBV7-8 and TRBJ1-5; D is ambiguous. V lost 1 base to trimming and J lost 3 bases, with 10 bases between them. In germline, CDR1 is SGHVS, CDR2 FQNEAQ. This CDR3 is 15 amino acids long. In DNA, the CDR3 is TGTGCCAGCAGCTTAGATGGAGGTTTCAATCAGCCCCAGCATTTT. Protein: CASSLDGGFNQPQHF.